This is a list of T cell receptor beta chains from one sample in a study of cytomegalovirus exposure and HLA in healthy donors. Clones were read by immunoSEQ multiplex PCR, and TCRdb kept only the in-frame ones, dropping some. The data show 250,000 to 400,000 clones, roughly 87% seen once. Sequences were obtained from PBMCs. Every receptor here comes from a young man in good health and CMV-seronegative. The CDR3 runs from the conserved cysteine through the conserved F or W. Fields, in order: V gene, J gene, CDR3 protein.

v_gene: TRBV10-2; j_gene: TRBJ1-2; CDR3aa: CASSDRGEYGYTF
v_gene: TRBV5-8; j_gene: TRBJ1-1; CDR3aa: CASSLYQGPNTEAFF
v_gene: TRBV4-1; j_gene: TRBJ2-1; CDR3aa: CASSQDRITKSSYNEQFF
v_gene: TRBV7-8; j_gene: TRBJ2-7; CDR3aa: CASSPGTGASYEQYF
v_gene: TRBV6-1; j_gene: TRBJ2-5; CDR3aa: CASSPGGPQETQYF
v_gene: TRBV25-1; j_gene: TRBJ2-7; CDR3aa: CASSYGGASSYEQYF
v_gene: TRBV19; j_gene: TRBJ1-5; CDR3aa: CASSTRPSQPGGQPQHF
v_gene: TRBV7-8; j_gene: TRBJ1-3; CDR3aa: CASSPQPGTGSGNTIYF
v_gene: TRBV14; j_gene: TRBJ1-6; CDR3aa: CASSRSQGTNNSPLHF
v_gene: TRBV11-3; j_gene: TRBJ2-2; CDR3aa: CASSLRGGELFF
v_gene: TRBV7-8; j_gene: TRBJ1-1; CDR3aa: CASSQGWQAVEAFF
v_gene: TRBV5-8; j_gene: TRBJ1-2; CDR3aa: CASSLATLDRNYGYTF
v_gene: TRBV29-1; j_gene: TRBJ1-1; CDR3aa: CSARRFGNTEAFF
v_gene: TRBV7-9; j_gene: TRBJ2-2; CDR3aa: CASSLLSGQGKAGELFF
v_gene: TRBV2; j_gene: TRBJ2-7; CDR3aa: CASSEALVGRAYEQYF
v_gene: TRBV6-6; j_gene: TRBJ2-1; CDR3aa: CASIQSGGNEQFF
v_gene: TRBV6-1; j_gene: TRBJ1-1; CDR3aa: CASSPDRGREAFF
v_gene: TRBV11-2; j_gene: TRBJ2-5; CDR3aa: CASSLGSGVATQYF
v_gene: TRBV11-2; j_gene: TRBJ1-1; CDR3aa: CASSRSTEAFF
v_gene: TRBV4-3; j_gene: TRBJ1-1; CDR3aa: CASSRDRPNTEAFF
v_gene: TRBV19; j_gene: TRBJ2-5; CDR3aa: CASSPQIQETQYF
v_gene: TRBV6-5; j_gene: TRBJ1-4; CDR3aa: CASSYSGAYTNEKLFF
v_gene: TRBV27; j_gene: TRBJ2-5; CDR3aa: CASSLPSGAQYF
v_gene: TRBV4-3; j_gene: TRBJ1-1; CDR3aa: CASSPGLTNTEAFF
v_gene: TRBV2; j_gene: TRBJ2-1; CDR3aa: CASSERGSGLDEQFF
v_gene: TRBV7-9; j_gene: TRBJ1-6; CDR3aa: CASSLGGIDSPLHF
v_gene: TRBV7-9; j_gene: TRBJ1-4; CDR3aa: CASSRNRGEGEKLFF
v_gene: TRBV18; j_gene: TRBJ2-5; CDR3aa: CASSPGVGETQYF
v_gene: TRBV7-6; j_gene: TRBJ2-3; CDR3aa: CASSLGLAGGTDTQYF
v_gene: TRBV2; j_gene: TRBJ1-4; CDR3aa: CASSVPGQGREKLFF
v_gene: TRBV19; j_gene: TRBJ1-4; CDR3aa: CASSILGTGNVKLFF
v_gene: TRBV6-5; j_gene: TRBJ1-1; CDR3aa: CASSWANTEAFF